This TCR beta chain was captured by sequencing in a study of blood T cell repertoires in COVID-19. The CDR3 has 12 amino acids. Germline V lookup: CDR1 MNHEY, CDR2 SMNVEV (reference sequence). V shed 6 bases and J shed 0 bases, with 6 bases lying between them. TCRdb keeps only in-frame clones here, not all; method: immunoSEQ multiplex PCR. Of around 330,000 clones listed, roughly 87% are singletons. This clonotype was sampled from a woman between 18 and 30 years old who had recovered from COVID-19. This sequence joins TRBV27 and TRBJ2-7; possible D gene TRBD1, 5 bases. Material: PBMCs or T cells enriched from blood (not recorded which). CDR3 in DNA: TGTGCCAGCAGGGACAACTCCTACGAGCAGTACTTC. Amino acids: CASRDNSYEQYF.